The entry below gives a single TCR beta chain sequence along with its context. Its antigen is unknown. This record belongs to a study of T cell responses to AZD1222 COVID-19 vaccine. Sequencing used immunoSEQ multiplex PCR; TCRdb keeps in-frame clones, though not all of them. The sample has fewer than 200,000 clones, around 89% seen once. Study conclusions and caveats: The study found vaccine-associated CD4 TCRs spanning spike, dominant at 160-218 and 743-854.

The germline gives CDR1 MNHEY, CDR2 SVGAGI. There are 14 residues in the CDR3. With 6 bases removed from V and 7 bases from J, the gap between germline ends came to 16 bases. This receptor was identified in an adult in good health. The chain joins TRBV6-5 to TRBJ1-3, with D tentatively TRBD1 (6 bases). This material consisted of peripheral blood, taken on day 0 of AZD1222 vaccination. The CDR3 spells CASRTHTGRNTIYF. In DNA, the CDR3 is TGTGCCAGCAGAACCCACACAGGGCGCAACACCATATATTTT.